These 18 T cell receptor beta chains originate from one sample sequenced in a study of control samples from healthy donors and cancer patients. The repertoire was sequenced with immunoSEQ multiplex PCR; TCRdb's copy has only in-frame clones and lacks some. This table has 65,000 to 90,000 clones, 70% to 90% appearing once. The sequenced sample consisted of blood. Receptor source: a man aged 45 to 65 in good health.

The V call is TRBV12-5, the J call TRBJ1-3; 8 bases match TRBD1. CDR3 length: 13 amino acids. Germline V gene data show CDR1 as LGHNT and CDR2 as FRNRAP. V was pared by 1 base and J by 8 bases, with 1 base of the junction left unmatched. The CDR3 DNA reads as TGTGCTAGTGGTTTGGACAGGGGGGACACCATATATTTT. Its translation: CASGLDRGDTIYF.

This clone was detected only a few times. The junction shows a germline mismatch at one end, possibly a read error. The chain has TRBV7-7 and TRBJ1-1; D unclear. This CDR3 contains 13 residues. The V gene's germline CDR1 is SSHAT and CDR2 FNYEAQ (reference sequence). DNA of the CDR3: TGTGCTAGCAGCTTTTCTCTCGGGACTGAAGCTTTCTTT. Its translation is CASSFSLGTEAFF.

This rearrangement joins TRBV7-3 to TRBJ1-1; D is ambiguous. Germline assignment: CDR1 SGHTA and CDR2 FQGTGA. The ends were cut back, 2 bases at V and 4 bases at J, with 11 bases in the middle. The CDR3 runs to 14 residues. CDR3 region: CASSLDQWGTEAFF. CDR3 coding DNA: TGTGCCAGCAGCTTAGATCAATGGGGCACTGAAGCTTTCTTT.

This chain joins TRBV6-2 or TRBV6-3 and TRBJ1-1; TRBD1 agrees at 7 bases. Trimming removed 2 bases from V and 6 bases from J; junction bases left unmatched: 3. Germline V gene sequence: CDR1 MNHEY, CDR2 SVGEGT. The CDR3 contains 13 residues. CDR3 DNA sequence: TGTGCCAGCAGTTACCGGGGACAGTCTGAAGCTTTCTTT. Translating it yields CASSYRGQSEAFF.

The rearrangement uses TRBV4-3 and TRBJ2-1, with 11 nucleotides matching TRBD2. CDR1 LGHNA and CDR2 YSLEER come from the germline V gene. The CDR3 is made up of 15 amino acids. J lost 10 bases, V lost 0 bases, and 5 bases had no gene match. The CDR3 here is CASSQEIAGGREQFF. The CDR3 region has the DNA TGCGCCAGCAGCCAAGAAATAGCGGGGGGGCGGGAGCAGTTCTTC.

This chain joins TRBV13 and TRBJ1-1; D unresolved. V was shortened by 2 bases and J by 5 bases, with 9 bases between the two germline ends. Looked up from germline, CDR1 is PRHDT and CDR2 is FYEKMQ (reference sequence). The CDR3 length is 13 residues. CDR3 protein: CASSLRRETEAFF. CDR3 bases: TGTGCCAGCAGCTTAAGGAGGGAAACTGAAGCTTTCTTT.

V gene TRBV6-2 or TRBV6-3 combines with J gene TRBJ2-5, with TRBD1 identical over 9 bases. The CDR3 spans 16 residues. The germline V gene encodes CDR1 MNHEY and CDR2 SVGEGT. Trimming took 0 bases from V and 5 from J; bases not matched to a gene: 7. CDR3 sequence reads: CASSYSRTGVIETQYF. The CDR3 DNA reads as TGTGCCAGCAGTTACTCGAGGACAGGGGTTATCGAGACCCAGTACTTC.

The rearrangement joins TRBV4-3 to TRBJ1-2; D is undetermined. The CDR3 totals 18 residues. Trimming removed 0 bases at V and 1 base at J, with 18 bases between. CDR1 is LGHNA and CDR2 is YSLEER in the germline V gene. In DNA form, the CDR3 reads TGCGCCAGCAGCCAAGATCATTCCGGCGCGGAACATAACTATGGCTACACCTTC. Its translation is CASSQDHSGAEHNYGYTF.

V is TRBV19 and J is TRBJ2-3, with 10 bases fitting TRBD2. The V and J ends lost 3 bases and 5 bases, in that order; junction bases with no gene match: 8. Looked up from germline, CDR1 is LNHDA and CDR2 is SQIVND (reference sequence). The CDR3 totals 16 residues. For the CDR3, the DNA is TGTGCCAGTAGTATGGAAATAGCGGGAGGTATAGATACGCAGTATTTT. Encoded protein: CASSMEIAGGIDTQYF.

This clone has just one count. The chain combines TRBV5-1 with TRBJ2-5; 8 nucleotides line up with TRBD1. This CDR3 region has 14 residues. V shed 2 bases and J 5 bases; nucleotides not matched to a gene: 5. The germline gives CDR1 SGHRS, CDR2 YFSETQ. The CDR3 nucleotides are TGCGCCAGCAGCTTACTGACAGGGGCCGAGACCCAGTACTTC. Its protein is CASSLLTGAETQYF.

This clone has just one count. The chain links TRBV4-1 to TRBJ2-7, with a possible D match to TRBD2 (5 bases). V lost 3 bases to trimming and J lost 2 bases, with 11 bases between them. The CDR3 has 14 residues. In germline, CDR1 is MGHRA, CDR2 YSYEKL. CDR3 residues: CASSQWAGPYEQYV. CDR3 DNA: TGCGCCAGCAGCCAGTGGGCGGGCCCCTACGAGCAGTACGTC.

The chain recombines TRBV5-1 with TRBJ1-4, with D unclear. The V end lost 7 bases, the J end lost 0 bases, and 10 bases lay between the germline ends. The CDR3 extends over 14 amino acids. In germline, CDR1 is SGHRS, CDR2 YFSETQ. The CDR3 reads CASPWQTTNEKLFF. CDR3 bases: TGCGCCAGCCCTTGGCAAACAACTAATGAAAAACTGTTTTTT.

This chain connects TRBV12-5 to TRBJ1-5, with D perhaps TRBD1 (5 bases). Trimming pared 2 bases from V and 6 bases from J, leaving 20 bases between. CDR3 length: 17 residues. Germline V gene data show CDR1 as LGHNT and CDR2 as FRNRAP. The CDR3 DNA reads TGTGCTAGTGGTTTGCTTACCTTTTCAGGGACGGGTCAGCCCCAGCATTTT. Translated, it gives CASGLLTFSGTGQPQHF. The full variable domain, its missing parts supplied by reference TRBV12-5 and TRBJ1-5, is DARVTQTPRHKVTEMGQEVTMRCQPILGHNTVFWYRQTMMQGLELLAYFRNRAPLDDSGMPKDRFSAEMPDATLATLKIQPSEPRDSAVYFCASGLLTFSGTGQPQHFGDGTRLSIL.

This chain connects TRBV5-6 to TRBJ2-5; the D is unclear. Germline loops: CDR1 SGHDT, CDR2 YYEEEE. This CDR3 contains 13 residues. Trimming shortened V by 4 bases and J by 2 bases, and 9 bases separated the two germline ends. CDR3 coding DNA: TGTGCCAGCAGCCACGCAGAGCAAGAGACCCAGTACTTC. Translation: CASSHAEQETQYF.

CDR3 nucleotide sequence: TGTGCCACCCAGGGGCAGCCCTACGAGCAGTACTTC. Amino acids: CATQGQPYEQYF. The chain couples TRBV7-8 to TRBJ2-7; D is possibly TRBD1 (6 bases). The CDR3 is made up of 12 amino acids. Trimming removed 10 bases from V and 2 bases from J, with 12 bases in between. Germline V gene sequence: CDR1 SGHVS, CDR2 FQNEAQ.

The J gene is TRBJ1-3, the V gene TRBV23-1; D possibly corresponds to TRBD1 (5 bases). TRBV23-1 is noted as an ORF with a role that remains uncertain. This CDR3 has 17 residues. V was cut by 1 base and J by 0 bases, with 13 bases left in between. CDR3 DNA: TGCGCCAGCAGTCAATTCCCAGGGATACTCTCTGGAAACACCATATATTTT. Residues: CASSQFPGILSGNTIYF.

The table lists this clone with a count of one. The V call is TRBV13, the J call TRBJ1-2; 7 bases line up with TRBD1. V trimming: 0 bases; J trimming: 4 bases; junction bases outside the gene matches: 5. The germline V gene has CDR1 PRHDT and CDR2 FYEKMQ (reference sequence). CDR3 length equals 15 residues. As DNA, the CDR3 is TGTGCCAGCAGCTTAGGCGCAGGGGGTATCTATGGCTACACCTTC. Translating it yields CASSLGAGGIYGYTF. Filled out from reference TRBV13 and TRBJ1-2, the complete variable domain reads AAGVIQSPRHLIKEKRETATLKCYPIPRHDTVYWYQQGPGQDPQFLISFYEKMQSDKGSIPDRFSAQQFSDYHSELNMSSLELGDSALYFCASSLGAGGIYGYTFGSGTRLTVV.

The rearrangement links TRBV5-1 to TRBJ2-3, with 13 bases fitting TRBD2. The length of the CDR3 is 17 residues. Germline values: CDR1 SGHRS, CDR2 YFSETQ. The trim removed 4 bases at V and 2 bases at J, leaving 7 bases unmatched. In DNA form, the CDR3 reads TGCGCCAGCAGCCCCGGGACTAGCGGGGATCTCACAGATACGCAGTATTTT. Its translation: CASSPGTSGDLTDTQYF.